This T cell receptor beta chain came from a study of TIL therapy for anti-PD-1-resistant metastatic lung cancer. The wider study: Half of patients were current or former smokers. Study-wide points: Treatment-naive, never-smoker and oncogene-addicted patients were overrepresented in this highly selected cohort.

Time point specified: pre-treatment sample, taken before nivolumab and TIL therapy. Enrollment ran from 2017 to early 2020. The libraries were made with immunoSEQ v3. Survey-level samples got approximately 1.8 million read pairs; deep-level samples got about 5-6 million. Sequenced by immunoSEQ multiplex PCR; TCRdb stores in-frame clones only, minus some. The sample contains just under 60,000 clones, around 69% of which appear only once. Note on this clone: Antigen specificity is unknown.

There are 15 residues in the CDR3. V was pared by 3 bases and J by 0 bases, with 5 bases of the junction left unmatched. Germline V gene data show CDR1 as LNHDA and CDR2 as SQIVND (reference sequence). The chain carries TRBV19 and TRBJ2-7, with 7 bases that match TRBD2. Source: blood, taken at baseline. This TCR was recovered from a person between 25 and 79 years old with non-small cell lung cancer. CDR3 sequence: CASSIEGGSSYEQYF. Here the CDR3 DNA reads TGTGCCAGTAGTATTGAGGGCGGGAGCTCCTACGAGCAGTACTTC.